Sequencing of this T cell receptor (beta chain) was carried out in a study of blood T cell repertoires in COVID-19. The CDR3 length is 12 residues. Germline loops: CDR1 MDHEN, CDR2 SYDVKM. The ends were cut back, 4 bases at V and 6 bases at J, with 10 bases in the middle. Per the authors' pipeline: The authors estimated nucleated cell counts from reference gene primer amplification. The protocol was immunoSEQ multiplex PCR, while the TCRdb copy is restricted to in-frame clones and leaves out a portion. V and J calls and clone size are as listed in that table; D and trimming were resolved from the DNA. This sample has about 88,000 clones, with around nine tenths found just once.

The rearrangement links TRBV28 to TRBJ2-7, with D possibly being TRBD1 (6 bases). This receptor was identified in a man aged 80 or over with acute or convalescent COVID-19. The sequencing sample was made of peripheral blood. The CDR3 here is CASSYRVGEQYF. CDR3 nucleotides: TGTGCCAGCAGTTACAGGGTGGGCGAGCAGTACTTC.